This TCR beta chain derives from a study of monozygotic twins with inflammatory bowel disease. No DNA is given; TCRdb re-called the 5' RACE reads and lists each CDR3 protein once. The record lists approximately 380,000 distinct CDR3 sequences, of which the ten most abundant hold just over 2.5%. Looked up from germline, CDR1 is ENHRY and CDR2 is SYGVKD. This CDR3 contains 12 residues. Sequenced sample: blood. The sequence derives from a human donor with ulcerative colitis or Crohn's disease, or a healthy co-twin of an affected twin (not recorded which). The chain employs TRBV10-3 and TRBJ2-3; TCRdb gives TRBD2 as the D gene, but with no DNA this cannot be confirmed. The CDR3 loop reads CATESGQDTQYF.